This TCR beta chain appears in the sequencing data of a study of blood T cell repertoires in COVID-19. Whole-study context: Acute-phase and convalescent COVID-19 samples originated in the United States, Italy and Spain. PBMCs, B-cell-depleted T cells, or T cells provided the cDNA or gDNA that made up the material.

The CDR3 consists of 15 residues. CDR1 is LGHNA, CDR2 YNFKEQ, per germline. Trimming shortened V by 5 bases and J by 5 bases, and 16 bases separated the two germline ends. Per the original data handling: Quantification of nucleated cells was approximated via reference gene primer amplification. The repertoire was sequenced with immunoSEQ multiplex PCR; TCRdb's copy has only in-frame clones and lacks some. V, J and clone size are those of that table, while D and trimming were read from the DNA. The table lists more than 95,000 clones, 87% of them singletons. The genes are TRBV4-2 and TRBJ1-5; D is undetermined. The sequencing input was peripheral blood. The origin of this receptor is a man aged 45-60 years in a cohort sampled during active COVID-19. Here the CDR3 DNA reads TGTGCCAGCAGCTCCCACTCCCAAGAGGATCAGCCCCAGCATTTT. Translating it yields CASSSHSQEDQPQHF.